This is a list of T cell receptor beta chains from one sample in a study of control samples from healthy donors and cancer patients. The data were produced by immunoSEQ multiplex PCR, yet TCRdb's version contains in-frame clones alone and is incomplete. The sample lists about 130,000 clones; 85% to 95% were seen once. The sample comprised PBMCs. The receptors were gathered from a man in his fifties or sixties with colorectal cancer. CDR3s include the opening cysteine and the closing phenylalanine or tryptophan. The order of the fields is D gene, clone size, J gene, V gene, CDR3 protein, CDR3 DNA. The D gene is left open where the match is weak. Rows may omit the clone size; those that give it use once, few, many or a size class.

NA,NA,TRBJ1-2,TRBV7-8,CASSLALASWGYTF,TGTGCCAGCAGCTTAGCGCTCGCCAGTTGGGGCTACACCTTC
NA,NA,TRBJ1-4,TRBV5-1,CASRGRGGPEEKLFF,TGCGCCAGCAGGGGGAGGGGGGGACCGGAGGAAAAACTGTTTTTT
NA,NA,TRBJ1-6,TRBV5-1,CASSLDSNSPLHF,TGCGCCAGCAGCTTGGATAGTAATTCACCCCTCCACTTT
NA,NA,TRBJ2-3,TRBV24-1,CATSDPKHLTARGTDTQYF,TGTGCCACCAGTGACCCCAAACACTTGACAGCGAGGGGCACAGATACGCAGTATTTT
NA,NA,TRBJ2-2,TRBV6-2/TRBV6-3,CASSYSFTGELFF,TGTGCCAGCAGTTACTCCTTCACCGGGGAGCTGTTTTTT
TRBD2,NA,TRBJ2-5,TRBV19,CASSSGGPFQETQYF,TGTGCCAGTAGTTCGGGGGGACCGTTCCAAGAGACCCAGTACTTC
TRBD2,NA,TRBJ2-3,TRBV2,CASSGLAGVKVTDTQYF,TGTGCCAGCAGTGGACTAGCGGGGGTCAAAGTGACAGATACGCAGTATTTT
NA,NA,TRBJ1-1,TRBV2,CASTGVLDTEAFF,TGTGCCAGCACGGGGGTTTTGGACACTGAAGCTTTCTTT
NA,once,TRBJ1-1,TRBV7-9,CASSLSEAFF,TGTGCCAGCAGCTTATCTGAAGCTTTCTTT
TRBD1,NA,TRBJ1-5,TRBV6-5,CASTDRASNQPQHF,TGTGCCAGCACAGACAGGGCTAGCAATCAGCCCCAGCATTTT
NA,NA,TRBJ2-2,TRBV19,CASNSRAPGELFF,TGTGCCAGTAATTCTAGGGCCCCCGGGGAGCTGTTTTTT
NA,NA,TRBJ2-6,TRBV2,CATQGSGANVLTF,TGTGCCACCCAGGGCTCTGGGGCCAACGTCCTGACTTTC
NA,NA,TRBJ1-6,TRBV5-6,CASKGRRIGNSPLHF,TGTGCCAGCAAGGGACGGCGGATCGGTAATTCACCCCTCCACTTT
NA,once,TRBJ2-1,TRBV29-1,CSVARNRYNEQFF,TGCAGCGTTGCCAGAAACAGATACAATGAGCAGTTCTTC
NA,NA,TRBJ2-7,TRBV6-2/TRBV6-3,CASSQLLMGEQYF,TGTGCCAGCAGCCAACTCCTCATGGGCGAGCAGTACTTC
NA,NA,TRBJ1-4,TRBV9,CASSVHPSATNEKLFF,TGTGCCAGCAGCGTACATCCCAGTGCAACTAATGAAAAACTGTTTTTT
TRBD1,NA,TRBJ1-2,TRBV5-8,CASSFRSGGRDYGYTF,TGTGCCAGCAGCTTCCGTTCAGGGGGGCGTGACTATGGCTACACCTTC
NA,NA,TRBJ2-1,TRBV12-3/TRBV12-4,CASRLGVNEQFF,TGTGCCAGCAGATTAGGTGTGAATGAGCAGTTCTTC
NA,NA,TRBJ1-6,TRBV19,CASSSAAGNSPLHF,TGTGCCAGTAGTTCGGCTGCGGGGAATTCACCCCTCCACTTT
NA,NA,TRBJ1-1,TRBV6-5,CASSLGQNTEAFF,TGTGCCAGCAGTTTAGGACAGAACACTGAAGCTTTCTTT
NA,NA,TRBJ1-1,TRBV14,CASSQDPWDEMNTEAFF,TGTGCCAGCAGCCAAGACCCGTGGGACGAGATGAACACTGAAGCTTTCTTT
TRBD1,NA,TRBJ1-6,TRBV28,CASSARQGGDSPLHF,TGTGCCAGCAGCGCCCGACAGGGAGGTGATTCACCCCTCCACTTT
NA,NA,TRBJ1-6,TRBV4-3,CASSMGFDNSPLHF,TGCGCCAGCAGCATGGGATTTGATAATTCACCCCTCCACTTT
TRBD1,NA,TRBJ1-4,TRBV29-1,CSVSQAGGTNEKLFF,TGCAGCGTCAGCCAGGCAGGGGGAACTAATGAAAAACTGTTTTTT
NA,NA,TRBJ2-2,TRBV10-3,CAISESENTGELFF,TGTGCCATCAGTGAGTCAGAAAACACCGGGGAGCTGTTTTTT
NA,NA,TRBJ2-7,TRBV27,CASSFWGDGEQYF,TGTGCCAGCAGTTTTTGGGGGGACGGCGAGCAGTACTTC
NA,once,TRBJ2-1,TRBV19,CASSIYNEQFF,TGTGCCAGTAGTATATACAATGAGCAGTTCTTC
TRBD1,few,TRBJ2-2,TRBV19,CASSNQGAGNTGELFF,TGTGCCAGTAGTAACCAGGGGGCGGGGAACACCGGGGAGCTGTTTTTT
NA,NA,TRBJ1-5,TRBV24-1,CATSDSGQPQHF,TGTGCCACCAGTGATTCGGGTCAGCCCCAGCATTTT
NA,NA,TRBJ2-7,TRBV19,CASRLLTGPHHYEQYF,TGTGCCAGTAGGCTCTTAACGGGGCCCCATCACTACGAGCAGTACTTC
TRBD1,NA,TRBJ1-2,TRBV6-5,CASSYGTAPSGYTF,TGTGCCAGCAGTTACGGGACAGCCCCGTCTGGCTACACCTTC
NA,NA,TRBJ2-7,TRBV10-3,CAISEYEDEQYF,TGTGCCATCAGTGAGTACGAGGACGAGCAGTACTTC
TRBD2,NA,TRBJ2-2,TRBV3-1/TRBV3-2,CASSRGGPGELFF,TGTGCCAGCAGCCGGGGGGGTCCCGGGGAGCTGTTTTTT
NA,NA,TRBJ2-3,TRBV4-1,CASSQGRQTDTQYF,TGCGCCAGCAGCCAAGGACGTCAGACAGATACGCAGTATTTT
TRBD2,NA,TRBJ2-7,TRBV6-5,CASVTLAGGPYEQYF,TGTGCCAGCGTGACTCTAGCGGGGGGGCCCTACGAGCAGTACTTC
NA,NA,TRBJ1-2,TRBV5-1,CASSTDILEGYTF,TGCGCCAGCAGCACGGACATACTCGAGGGCTACACCTTC
NA,NA,TRBJ1-3,TRBV9,CASSPRFSGNTIYF,TGTGCCAGCAGCCCCCGGTTCTCTGGAAACACCATATATTTT
NA,NA,TRBJ2-5,TRBV4-3,CASSQDGGPSETQYF,TGCGCCAGCAGCCAAGACGGGGGGCCCTCCGAGACCCAGTACTTC
NA,NA,TRBJ2-5,TRBV18,CASSPSSSAETQYF,TGTGCCAGCTCTCCCTCGTCTAGCGCAGAGACCCAGTACTTC
TRBD1,NA,TRBJ2-1,TRBV25-1,CASTEQGTGNEQFF,TGTGCCAGCACCGAACAGGGGACAGGCAATGAGCAGTTCTTC
TRBD2,NA,TRBJ2-7,TRBV6-1,CASRGLAGSYEQYF,TGTGCCAGCAGGGGACTAGCGGGGAGCTACGAGCAGTACTTC
TRBD1,NA,TRBJ2-3,TRBV4-1,CASSLSGGGEDTQYF,TGCGCCAGCAGCCTTTCAGGGGGCGGGGAAGATACGCAGTATTTT
NA,NA,TRBJ1-5,TRBV19,CASSPLVPSNQPQHF,TGTGCCAGTAGTCCTTTGGTTCCTAGCAATCAGCCCCAGCATTTT
NA,NA,TRBJ2-7,TRBV7-6,CASSLAGQGYEQYF,TGTGCCAGCAGCTTAGCGGGTCAGGGCTACGAGCAGTACTTC
NA,NA,TRBJ2-7,TRBV6-1,CASSEQGPSVEQYF,TGTGCCAGCAGTGAACAGGGTCCCTCGGTCGAGCAGTACTTC
TRBD1,once,TRBJ1-2,TRBV30,CAWSVRDRGLYGYTF,TGTGCCTGGAGTGTTCGGGACAGGGGGCTATATGGCTACACCTTC
NA,once,TRBJ1-5,TRBV18,CASSPGTPYSNQPQHF,TGTGCCAGCTCACCCGGGACACCCTATAGCAATCAGCCCCAGCATTTT
TRBD1,NA,TRBJ1-1,TRBV10-3,CAISADRVPEAFF,TGTGCCATCAGCGCGGACAGGGTTCCTGAAGCTTTCTTT
NA,once,TRBJ2-5,TRBV11-1,CASSLGTVKETQYF,TGTGCCAGCAGCTTAGGGACGGTGAAAGAGACCCAGTACTTC
NA,NA,TRBJ2-7,TRBV9,CASSVTDNSYEQYF,TGTGCCAGCAGCGTGACGGACAACTCCTACGAGCAGTACTTC
TRBD2,NA,TRBJ2-7,TRBV9,CASSVASGGASSYEQYF,TGTGCCAGCAGCGTAGCCAGCGGGGGGGCGAGCTCCTACGAGCAGTACTTC
NA,NA,TRBJ2-2,TRBV10-3,CAIRGTGLTSGGDTGELFF,TGTGCCATCAGAGGGACAGGTTTGACGAGCGGGGGAGACACCGGGGAGCTGTTTTTT
TRBD1,NA,TRBJ2-4,TRBV2,CASLGTGVTELAKNIQYF,TGTGCCAGCCTCGGGACAGGGGTTACTGAACTAGCCAAAAACATTCAGTACTTC
NA,NA,TRBJ1-3,TRBV19,CASSRLRSSGNTIYF,TGTGCCAGTAGTCGACTGAGGAGCTCTGGAAACACCATATATTTT
NA,NA,TRBJ1-5,TRBV5-1,CASSLGGSTDSNQPQHF,TGCGCCAGCAGCTTGGGTGGGTCGACGGATAGCAATCAGCCCCAGCATTTT